What follows is one T cell receptor beta chain and its context. Its antigen specificity is not known. Nothing much larger sits one base from this clone, and base qualities are not available. The data stem from a study of blood T cell repertoires in COVID-19 (dated by TCRdb to about 2020). Regarding the research as a whole: Samples from collaborators originated in the United States, Italy and Spain and spanned both the acute and convalescent phases of COVID-19. The prospective study material was composed of cDNA or gDNA derived from T cells, B-cell-depleted T cells, or PBMCs. The dataset comprised deeply sampled blood TCRbeta repertoires from subjects exposed to, actively infected with, or recovered from COVID-19. Where available, HLA class I and class II types were taken from metadata supplied by the sample provider and were not determined by assay-based typing. The repertoires were released in a freely available public database intended as a resource for research on the immune response to SARS-CoV-2. The samples were drawn from two sources: the first 160 participants of the ongoing ImmuneRACE study, and over 1,000 subjects contributed by 6 global collaborators. Nearly every sample came with metadata listing a de-identified subject ID, COVID-19 status, age in years and sex. What the work shows at the level of the full study, not this receptor alone: The amount of clinical and demographic metadata varied by source and participant and was provided uncurated.

TCRbeta CDR3 regions were amplified from genomic DNA using the immunoSEQ Assay, a bias-controlled multiplex PCR. On the study's bioinformatics: The number of nucleated cells in each sample was estimated from the amplification of reference gene primers within the assay. To quantify the absolute abundance of each unique TCRbeta CDR3 rearrangement, sequence reads were collapsed and filtered. For each sample, productive Simpson clonality was calculated as the square root of Simpson's diversity index over productive rearrangements. This immuneACCESS table, as held by TCRdb, lists in-frame sequences with V and J called but not all clones. Of the missing ones, under half trace to an unresolved V gene in checked studies; the others have no known cause. V, J and clone size are those of that table, while D and trimming were read from the DNA. The sample table shows roughly 190,000 clones, and around 87% are seen once. The ten largest clones take up 7% of the sample.

Whole blood was collected in K2EDTA tubes by collaborating institutions according to the institutions' own protocols. For TCRbeta analysis, collaborators shipped samples as frozen whole blood, isolated PBMCs, or DNA extracted from either of those sample types. This TCR came from a woman aged 80 or over in a cohort sampled during active or convalescent COVID-19. Specimen: peripheral blood.

The DNA sequence is as follows: TGTGCCAGCCGCCCGACGGGGTCCAAAAACATTCAGTACTTC. It translates as CASRPTGSKNIQYF. The chain was built from TRBV7-2 and TRBJ2-4; perhaps TRBD2 is the D gene, with 5 bases matching. The CDR3 runs 14 residues from the cysteine to the phenylalanine. The CDR3 DNA has 42 bases and is translated from base 1. Based on the germline V gene, the CDR1 and CDR2 sequences are SGHTA and FQGNSA. Trimming takes 8 bases from V and 2 bases from J, and the germline ends sit 13 bases apart.